The 10 T cell receptor beta chains given below trace back to one sample, sequenced in a study of monozygotic twins with cystic fibrosis. Some clones are missing from TCRdb's copy, which holds only in-frame ones; the method was immunoSEQ multiplex PCR. The data show some 25,000 clones, about 96% seen once. The sample was blood. These receptor sequences come from a girl aged 2 to 9 with cystic fibrosis.

This sequence joins TRBV28 and TRBJ1-5; D ambiguous. The V gene's germline CDR1 is MDHEN and CDR2 SYDVKM. This CDR3 is 13 amino acids long. Deletions cut 5 bases from V and 10 bases from J, with 15 bases between. The CDR3 region has the DNA TGTGCCAGCAGTGGAGGCCCGGCACGACCCCAGCATTTT. Translation gives CASSGGPARPQHF.

This chain links TRBV29-1 with TRBJ1-1; D perhaps matches TRBD1 (6 bases). Germline loops: CDR1 SQVTM, CDR2 ANQGSEA. V shed 4 bases and J shed 5 bases, with 11 bases lying between them. This CDR3 region has 12 residues. The CDR3 protein is CSVGGQTTEAFF. The DNA of the CDR3 is TGCAGCGTTGGAGGACAGACAACTGAAGCTTTCTTT.

The chain has TRBV27 and TRBJ2-1; 9 bases are a match to TRBD2. The CDR3 length is 14 residues. V lost 6 bases to trimming and J lost 0 bases; unmatched junction nucleotides: 0. Germline lookup yields CDR1 MNHEY and CDR2 SMNVEV (reference sequence). The CDR3 is CASRTSGSYNEQFF. CDR3 coding DNA: TGTGCCAGCAGGACTAGCGGCTCCTACAATGAGCAGTTCTTC.

The genes are TRBV4-1 and TRBJ2-7; no clear D. Germline CDR1 is MGHRA and CDR2 is YSYEKL. This CDR3 comprises 11 residues. Trimming left V 1 base short and J 6 bases short, with 4 bases between. CDR3: CASSQGSEQYF. CDR3 nucleotides: TGCGCCAGCAGCCAAGGAAGCGAGCAGTACTTC.

The J gene is TRBJ1-1, the V gene TRBV7-9; 8 bases are shared with TRBD1. The CDR3 consists of 13 residues. The J segment lost 5 bases and the V segment lost 6 bases, leaving 5 bases of the junction unmatched. The germline V gene has CDR1 SEHNR and CDR2 FQNEAQ (reference sequence). CDR3 nucleotides: TGTGCCAGCAGGTCAACAGGGGGAACTGAAGCTTTCTTT. This encodes CASRSTGGTEAFF.

This chain joins TRBV2 and TRBJ2-1, with 9 bases lining up with TRBD1. V dropped 10 bases and J dropped 4; count of bases not matched to a gene: 29. The CDR3 has 21 amino acids. CDR1 and CDR2 from the germline V gene are SNHLY and FYNNEI. The CDR3 nucleotides are TGTGCCACACATCAAGGGACAGGGAATACTAGCGCGGCGAGCAATTACAATGAGCAGTTCTTC. It translates to CATHQGTGNTSAASNYNEQFF. Full variable domain (outside the CDR3, taken from reference TRBV2 and TRBJ2-1): EPEVTQTPSHQVTQMGQEVILRCVPISNHLYFYWYRQILGQKVEFLVSFYNNEISEKSEIFDDQFSVERPDGSNFTLKIRSTKLEDSAMYFCATHQGTGNTSAASNYNEQFFGPGTRLTVL.

The chain's CDR3 is CASSSVGTGNEQYF. CDR3 nucleotides: TGTGCCAGCAGTTCAGTGGGGACAGGGAACGAGCAGTACTTC. V gene TRBV28 combines with J gene TRBJ2-7; 9 bases line up with TRBD1. The CDR3 has 14 residues. V shed 4 bases and J 5 bases; nucleotides not matched to a gene: 6. Germline CDR1 reads MDHEN; CDR2 reads SYDVKM. Full variable domain (missing parts from reference TRBV28 and TRBJ2-7): DVKVTQSSRYLVKRTGEKVFLECVQDMDHENMFWYRQDPGLGLRLIYFSYDVKMKEKGDIPEGYSVSREKKERFSLILESASTNQTSMYLCASSSVGTGNEQYFGPGTRLTVT.

The chain carries TRBV5-6 and TRBJ1-4, with 9 bases that match TRBD1. This CDR3 has 15 amino acids. V was pared by 4 bases and J by 3 bases, with 4 bases of the junction left unmatched. CDR1 and CDR2 from the germline V gene are SGHDT and YYEEEE. The CDR3 coding sequence is TGTGCCAGCAGCGGCACAGGGGGCTCTAATGAAAAACTGTTTTTT. Translation gives CASSGTGGSNEKLFF.

This CDR3 is CASSGTDRNQPQHF. The CDR3 nucleotides are TGTGCCAGCAGTGGGACTGACAGAAATCAGCCCCAGCATTTT. The rearrangement joins TRBV2 to TRBJ1-5; possibly TRBD1 for D (5 bases). The CDR3 runs 14 residues. Germline V gives CDR1 SNHLY, CDR2 FYNNEI. V lost 4 bases and J 4 bases, leaving 11 bases between the germline ends.

CDR3 in DNA: TGTGCCAGCAGTTTGGGACTATACACCGGGGAGCTGTTTTTT. It translates to CASSLGLYTGELFF. This sequence joins TRBV27 and TRBJ2-2, with 7 bases aligning to TRBD2. Per the germline V gene, CDR1 is MNHEY and CDR2 is SMNVEV (reference sequence). Trimming removed 3 bases from V and 3 bases from J; junction bases left unmatched: 1. The CDR3 sequence is 14 residues long.